Shown below are 30 T cell receptor beta chains from a single sample sequenced in a study of T cells in Graves' hyperthyroidism and ophthalmopathy. RNA transcripts yielded amplified TCR beta CDR3 regions. TCR CDR3 regions were first amplified by RT-PCR with HTBI primers. Using its own MiXCR run on the multiplex PCR reads, TCRdb lists one record per CDR3 protein. The table has over 250,000 distinct CDR3 sequences, around 25% seen once. What was sequenced was blood. All receptors come from a man aged 40-50 years with Graves' hyperthyroidism that later progressed to Graves' ophthalmopathy.

The rearrangement joins TRBV6-1 to TRBJ1-5, with 7 bases matching TRBD1. CDR1 MNHNS and CDR2 SASEGT come from the germline V gene. CDR3 length: 16 amino acids. Germline trimming cut 0 bases from V and 7 bases from J; bases unmatched to any gene: 9. The CDR3: CASSEASQGVRQPQHF. As DNA, the CDR3 is TGTGCCAGCAGTGAAGCCTCGCAGGGGGTGAGGCAGCCCCAGCATTTT.

This clonotype was counted at least ten times. This chain uses TRBV7-9 with TRBJ2-7; D is possibly TRBD2 (6 bases). Trimming removed 5 bases at V and 4 bases at J, with 21 bases between. The germline CDR1 and CDR2 sequences are SEHNR and FQNEAQ (reference sequence). The CDR3 consists of 16 residues. The chain's CDR3 is CASSGRLGAGPYEQYF. The DNA for the CDR3 is TGTGCCAGCAGCGGGAGACTAGGCGCGGGCCCATACGAGCAGTACTTC.

This clonotype showed up many times. This chain uses TRBV6-1 with TRBJ2-5, with D possibly matching TRBD2 (5 bases). There are 15 residues in the CDR3. V was cut by 1 base and J by 1 base, with 10 bases left in between. CDR1 is MNHNS and CDR2 is SASEGT in the germline V gene. CDR3 DNA sequence: TGTGCCAGCAGTGAAGGGACTCTTCTCCAAGAGACCCAGTACTTC. Protein: CASSEGTLLQETQYF.

Ten or more counts support this clonotype. The J gene is TRBJ2-7, the V gene TRBV15, with 10 positions matching TRBD2. The V gene end was trimmed by 0 bases and the J gene end by 2 bases; junction bases not matched to a gene: 1. The CDR3 sequence is 15 residues long. Germline V CDR1 and CDR2: LNHNV, YYDKDF (reference sequence). The CDR3 loop is CATSRDLAGAYEQYF. The CDR3 DNA reads TGTGCCACCAGCAGAGATCTAGCGGGGGCCTACGAGCAGTACTTC.

The V gene is TRBV12-3 or TRBV12-4, the J gene TRBJ2-7; 8 nucleotides match TRBD1. The CDR3 totals 14 residues. Trimming cost V 6 bases and J 0 bases; bases outside gene matches: 4. The CDR3 reads CASRGGQDSYEQYF. CDR3 in DNA: TGTGCCAGCAGGGGGGGACAGGACTCCTACGAGCAGTACTTC.

This clonotype was detected many times. The rearrangement uses TRBV20-1 and TRBJ1-1, with D maybe TRBD1 (6 bases). The germline V gene encodes CDR1 DFQATT and CDR2 SNEGSKA (reference sequence). The V and J ends lost 1 base and 5 bases respectively, with 14 bases between them. There are 14 residues in the CDR3. CDR3 sequence: CSARVGARETEAFF. CDR3 coding DNA: TGCAGTGCTAGAGTGGGGGCGAGGGAAACTGAAGCTTTCTTT.

There are many counts of this clonotype. The rearrangement joins TRBV5-1 to TRBJ2-7; the match to TRBD2 covers 12 bases. Trimming at V came to 0 bases and at J to 4 bases, leaving 8 bases not matched to a gene. This CDR3 has 17 residues. Germline assignment: CDR1 SGHRS and CDR2 YFSETQ. CDR3 nucleotides: TGCGCCAGCAGCTTGGTTCCAGCTAGCGGGAGGGGGTACGAGCAGTACTTC. Translating gives CASSLVPASGRGYEQYF. Looking up the rest from reference TRBV5-1 and TRBJ2-7 gives the full variable domain: KAGVTQTPRYLIKTRGQQVTLSCSPISGHRSVSWYQQTPGQGLQFLFEYFSETQRNKGNFPGRFSGRQFSNSRSEMNVSTLELGDSALYLCASSLVPASGRGYEQYFGPGTRLTVT.

This clonotype has a single count. The gene calls are TRBV9 and TRBJ2-7; 7 nucleotides line up with TRBD1. Germline V CDR1 and CDR2: SGDLS, YYNGEE. This CDR3 has 16 residues. The junction had 11 bases not matched to a gene; V was cut back by 3 bases and J by 2 bases. The CDR3 nucleotides are TGTGCCAGCAGCGCGACCGCCGGGACAGCGCCCTACGAGCAGTACTTC. This encodes CASSATAGTAPYEQYF.

This clonotype was picked up many times. The genes are TRBV6-5 and TRBJ2-4, with 11 nucleotides matching TRBD2. With 2 bases clipped from V and 0 bases from J, the junction kept 3 bases outside the gene matches. Germline CDR1 is MNHEY and CDR2 is SVGAGI. The CDR3 runs 17 residues. CDR3 sequence: CASSYPLAGEAKNIQYF. The CDR3, as DNA: TGTGCCAGCAGTTACCCACTAGCGGGAGAAGCCAAAAACATTCAGTACTTC.

This clonotype came up many times. The chain uses TRBV6-2 or TRBV6-3 and TRBJ2-7; no definite D call. V dropped 11 bases and J dropped 3 bases, with 20 bases sitting between them. The CDR3 is 14 amino acids. Germline CDR1 and CDR2: MNHEY and SVGEGT. CDR3 DNA: TGTGCCGGCGCGTATCATTCGCGGAACTACGAGCAGTACTTC. This codes for CAGAYHSRNYEQYF.

This clonotype was counted many times. The chain recombines TRBV6-2 or TRBV6-3 with TRBJ2-4; perhaps TRBD1 as D (5 bases). Germline CDR1 MNHEY, CDR2 SVGEGT. The CDR3 runs to 16 residues. V was cut by 2 bases and J by 8 bases, with 19 bases left in between. This CDR3 reads CASSYISTVTPDIQYF. The CDR3 nucleotides read TGTGCCAGCAGTTACATCTCGACAGTAACGCCTGACATTCAGTACTTC.

This clonotype was recorded a few times. The V call is TRBV12-3 or TRBV12-4, the J call TRBJ1-1; D is perhaps TRBD1 (5 bases). The CDR3 has 12 amino acids. The V gene lost 6 bases and the J gene lost 6 bases, with 11 bases spanning the gap. CDR3 DNA: TGTGCCAGCAGCCGCCCGGGACCTGAAGCTTTCTTT. This translates into CASSRPGPEAFF.

The rearrangement links TRBV12-3 or TRBV12-4 to TRBJ2-5; no clear D. The length of the CDR3 is 14 residues. The germline V and J ends were trimmed by 4 bases and 5 bases, with 14 bases remaining between them. The CDR3 region is CASSSQRRPETQYF. The CDR3 nucleotides are TGTGCCAGCAGTTCCCAAAGACGCCCCGAGACCCAGTACTTC.

This clonotype was recorded at least ten times. A junction end diverges from the germline sequence, so it may reflect a read error. The gene calls are TRBV20-1 and TRBJ1-2; weak D call: TRBD1 (5 bases). The CDR3 length is 14 residues. CDR1 and CDR2 from the germline V gene are DFQATT and SNEGSKA (reference sequence). The CDR3 DNA reads as TGCAGTGCTAGAACACCGCGGGGCGACTATGGCTACGCCTTC. Translated, it gives CSARTPRGDYGYAF.

The sample holds many counts of this clonotype. This sequence joins TRBV2 and TRBJ1-5; no firm D call. The CDR3 length is 14 residues. V was pared by 4 bases and J by 0 bases, with 7 bases between. Looked up from germline, CDR1 is SNHLY and CDR2 is FYNNEI. Here the CDR3 DNA reads TGTGCCAGCAGTGTTGTGGTTAGCAATCAGCCCCAGCATTTT. Residues: CASSVVVSNQPQHF.

The table lists this clonotype with many counts. This chain connects TRBV7-9 to TRBJ1-6, with a tentative D call TRBD1 (5 bases). The CDR3 runs to 15 residues. Germline V CDR1 and CDR2: SEHNR, FQNEAQ (reference sequence). The germline V and J ends were trimmed by 3 bases and 8 bases, with 14 bases remaining between them. Written as DNA, the CDR3 is TGTGCCAGCAGCTTGGAACAGGAGTTCGATTCACCCCTCCACTTT. Translated, it gives CASSLEQEFDSPLHF.

This clonotype was seen a few times. The V gene is TRBV9, the J gene TRBJ2-5; D possibly uses TRBD1 or TRBD2 (5 bases each). This CDR3 contains 14 residues. Trimming took 0 bases from V and 4 from J, leaving 10 bases between them. CDR1 and CDR2 from the germline V gene are SGDLS and YYNGEE. The CDR3 DNA follows: TGTGCCAGCAGCGTAGATTCGGGGCGAGAGACCCAGTACTTC. Protein product: CASSVDSGRETQYF.

The sample holds a few counts of this clonotype. The chain employs TRBV12-3 or TRBV12-4 and TRBJ1-2; no reliable D call. V was cut by 6 bases and J by 1 base, with 9 bases left in between. The CDR3 contains 13 residues. The chain's CDR3 is CASRPRNNYGYTF. The DNA of the CDR3 is TGTGCCAGCAGGCCAAGGAATAACTATGGCTACACCTTC.

This clonotype was observed at least ten times. The V call is TRBV4-1, the J call TRBJ2-7; TRBD2 aligns across 11 bases. The germline V gene has CDR1 MGHRA and CDR2 YSYEKL. V was pared by 0 bases and J by 5 bases, with 6 bases of the junction left unmatched. The CDR3 extends over 16 amino acids. The CDR3 region has the DNA TGCGCCAGCAGCCAAGATCGGCTAGCGGGAGGCCACGAGCAGTACTTC. The encoded protein is CASSQDRLAGGHEQYF.

This clonotype has a count of ten or more. The rearrangement joins TRBV30 to TRBJ2-5; D might be TRBD1 or TRBD2, each matching 6 bases. CDR1 is GTSNPN, CDR2 SVGIG, per germline (reference sequence). Trimming cost V 4 bases and J 7 bases, with 19 bases left between them. The CDR3 spans 14 residues. This CDR3 reads CAWKGDSFVGTQYF. In DNA, the CDR3 is TGTGCCTGGAAGGGGGACTCTTTTGTAGGGACCCAGTACTTC.

This clonotype was seen a few times. This rearrangement joins TRBV7-6 to TRBJ2-2; D remains ambiguous. Per the germline V gene, CDR1 is SGHVS and CDR2 is FNYEAQ. The CDR3 contains 13 residues. V gave up 2 bases and J gave up 4 bases, with 5 bases separating them. In DNA, the CDR3 is TGTGCCAGCAGCTTAACTCTCACCGGGGAGCTGTTTTTT. This encodes CASSLTLTGELFF.

This clonotype was counted at least ten times. The genes are TRBV11-3 and TRBJ1-2; possibly TRBD1 for D (5 bases). V shed 1 base and J shed 6 bases, with 6 bases lying between them. The CDR3 totals 12 residues. CDR1 is SGHNT, CDR2 YENEEA, per germline. The CDR3: CASSLGQNGYTF. In DNA, the CDR3 is TGTGCCAGCAGCTTAGGACAGAATGGCTACACCTTC.

As for this clonotype: No conserved phenylalanine or tryptophan ends this CDR3, so it is likely a read error. The gene calls are TRBV19 and TRBJ2-7; 7 bases agree with TRBD1. The CDR3 spans 16 residues. The V gene's germline CDR1 is LNHDA and CDR2 SQIVND (reference sequence). The DNA of the CDR3 is TGTGCCAGTAGTATTACCTCCGGGACAGAACACTACGGGCAGTACTCC. It encodes CASSITSGTEHYGQYS.

This clonotype was recorded many times. A much larger clone differs from this one at a single base, so this may be a read error. The conserved phenylalanine or tryptophan normally closing the CDR3 is absent here, so this likely arose from a read error. This chain links TRBV28 with TRBJ2-2; D may correspond to TRBD1 or TRBD2 (5 bases each). Per germline, CDR1 MDHEN and CDR2 SYDVKM. CDR3 length equals 14 residues. V dropped 5 bases and J dropped 1 base, with 8 bases sitting between them. DNA for the CDR3: TGTGCCAGCAGTGGGACGGAGAACACCGGGGAGCTGTTTATT. Amino acid sequence: CASSGTENTGELFI.

This clonotype showed up many times. The chain has TRBV7-6 and TRBJ2-5, with 7 bases fitting TRBD2. CDR1 and CDR2 (germline): SGHVS, FNYEAQ. This CDR3 has 15 residues. V shed 5 bases and J 6 bases; nucleotides not matched to a gene: 12. This chain's CDR3 is CASSLPLTSTKTQYF. The CDR3 DNA sequence: TGTGCCAGCAGCCTCCCATTGACTAGCACAAAGACCCAGTACTTC.

V is TRBV4-1 and J is TRBJ1-5; D not certain. CDR1 is MGHRA and CDR2 is YSYEKL in the germline V gene. V lost 3 bases and J 0 bases, leaving 12 bases between the germline ends. CDR3 length: 16 amino acids. The CDR3 DNA sequence: TGCGCCAGCAGCCAGCTTGACGTCCTTAGCAATCAGCCCCAGCATTTT. This translates into CASSQLDVLSNQPQHF.

As regards this clonotype: At one of its ends the junction is not consistent with the germline gene, which may arise from a read error. The chain has TRBV2 and TRBJ2-5; no definite D call. This CDR3 has 13 amino acids. Germline CDR1 reads SNHLY; CDR2 reads FYNNEI. CDR3 protein: CASSAAIREIQYF. Here the CDR3 DNA reads TGTGCCAGCAGTGCAGCTATCCGAGAGATCCAGTACTTC.

The gene calls are TRBV7-8 and TRBJ1-1; D is possibly TRBD1 (5 bases). With 0 bases removed from V and 1 base from J, the gap between germline ends came to 12 bases. Germline lookup yields CDR1 SGHVS and CDR2 FQNEAQ. CDR3 length: 16 residues. The CDR3 spells CASSLARGAKNTEAFF. Written as DNA, the CDR3 is TGTGCCAGCAGCTTAGCGAGGGGAGCAAAGAACACTGAAGCTTTCTTT.

The chain employs TRBV10-1 and TRBJ1-1; D gene ambiguous. This CDR3 is 17 amino acids long. With 0 bases removed from V and 0 bases from J, the gap between germline ends came to 14 bases. The V gene's germline CDR1 is WNHNN and CDR2 SYGVQD (reference sequence). The CDR3 nucleotides are TGCGCCAGCAGTGAGTCGGAGAGGGTTAATGTGAACACTGAAGCTTTCTTT. Protein: CASSESERVNVNTEAFF.

The chain recombines TRBV10-1 with TRBJ2-7; TRBD2 matches 14 bases. The germline V gene encodes CDR1 WNHNN and CDR2 SYGVQD (reference sequence). V trimming: 1 base; J trimming: 9 bases; junction bases outside the gene matches: 2. The CDR3 has 14 residues. The CDR3 here is CASSELGLAGAQYF. CDR3 DNA sequence: TGCGCCAGCAGTGAGTTGGGACTAGCGGGAGCGCAGTACTTC.